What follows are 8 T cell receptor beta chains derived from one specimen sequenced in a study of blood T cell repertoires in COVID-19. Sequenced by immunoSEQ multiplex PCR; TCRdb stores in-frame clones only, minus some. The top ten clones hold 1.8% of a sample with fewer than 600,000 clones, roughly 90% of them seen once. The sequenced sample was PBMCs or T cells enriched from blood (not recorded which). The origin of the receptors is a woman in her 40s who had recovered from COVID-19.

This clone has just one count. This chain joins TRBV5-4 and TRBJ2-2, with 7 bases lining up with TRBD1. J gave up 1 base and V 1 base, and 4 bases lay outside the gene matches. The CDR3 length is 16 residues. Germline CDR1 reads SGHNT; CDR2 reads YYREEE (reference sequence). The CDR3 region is CASSLFGTVNTGELFF. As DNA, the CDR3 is TGTGCCAGCAGCTTGTTTGGGACAGTGAACACCGGGGAGCTGTTTTTT.

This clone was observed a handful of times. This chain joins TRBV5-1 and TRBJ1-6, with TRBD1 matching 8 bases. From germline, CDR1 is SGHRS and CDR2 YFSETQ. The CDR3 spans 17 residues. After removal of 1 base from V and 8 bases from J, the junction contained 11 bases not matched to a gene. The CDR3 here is CASSLNGQGFGDSPLHF. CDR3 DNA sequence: TGCGCCAGCAGCTTGAATGGACAGGGCTTTGGGGATTCACCCCTCCACTTT.

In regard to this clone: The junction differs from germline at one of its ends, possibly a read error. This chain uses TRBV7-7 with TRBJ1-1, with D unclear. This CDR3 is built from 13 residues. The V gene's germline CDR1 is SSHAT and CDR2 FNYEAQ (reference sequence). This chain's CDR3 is CASSFSFGGEAFF. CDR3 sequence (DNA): TGTGCTAGCAGCTTCAGCTTCGGAGGGGAAGCTTTCTTT.

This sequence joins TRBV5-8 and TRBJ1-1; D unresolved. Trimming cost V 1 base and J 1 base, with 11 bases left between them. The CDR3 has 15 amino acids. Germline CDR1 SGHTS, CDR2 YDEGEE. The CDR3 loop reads CASSLMGQANTEAFF. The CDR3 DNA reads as TGTGCCAGCAGCTTGATGGGCCAGGCGAACACTGAAGCTTTCTTT.

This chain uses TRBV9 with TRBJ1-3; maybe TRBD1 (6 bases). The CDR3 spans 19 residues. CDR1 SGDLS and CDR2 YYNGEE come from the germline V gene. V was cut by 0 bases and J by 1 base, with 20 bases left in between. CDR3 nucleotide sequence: TGTGCCAGCAGCGTAGGCTTAGGTCCGAGGGGGATTTCTGGAAACACCATATATTTT. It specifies CASSVGLGPRGISGNTIYF.

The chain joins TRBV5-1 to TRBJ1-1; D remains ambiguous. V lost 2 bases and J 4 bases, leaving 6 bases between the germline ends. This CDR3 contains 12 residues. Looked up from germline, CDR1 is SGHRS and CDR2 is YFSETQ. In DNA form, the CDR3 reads TGCGCCAGCAGCTTACTCGGCACTGAAGCTTTCTTT. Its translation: CASSLLGTEAFF. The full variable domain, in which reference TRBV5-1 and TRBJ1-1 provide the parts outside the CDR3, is KAGVTQTPRYLIKTRGQQVTLSCSPISGHRSVSWYQQTPGQGLQFLFEYFSETQRNKGNFPGRFSGRQFSNSRSEMNVSTLELGDSALYLCASSLLGTEAFFGQGTRLTVV.

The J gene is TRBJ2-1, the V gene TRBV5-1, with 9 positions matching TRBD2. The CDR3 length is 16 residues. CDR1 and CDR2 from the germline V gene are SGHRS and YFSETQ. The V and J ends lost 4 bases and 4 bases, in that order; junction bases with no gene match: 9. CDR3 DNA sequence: TGCGCCAGCAGCCCGGAGACTAGCGGAGAGTACAATGAGCAGTTCTTC. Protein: CASSPETSGEYNEQFF.

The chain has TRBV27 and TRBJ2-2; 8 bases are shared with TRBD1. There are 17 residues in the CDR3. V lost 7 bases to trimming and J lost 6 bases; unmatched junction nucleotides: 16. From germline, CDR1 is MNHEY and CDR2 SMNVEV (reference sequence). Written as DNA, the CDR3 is TGTGCCAGCACGCTACTCTCAGGGGGCGCGAAGGCCGGGGAGCTGTTTTTT. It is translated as CASTLLSGGAKAGELFF.